This T cell receptor (beta chain) emerged from a study of shared clonotypes between healthy human individuals. Study-wide points: Incomplete sequencing of sorted subsets was indicated by rarefaction despite large depth.

Repertoires were generated with immunoSEQ multiplex PCR, while TCRdb's copy carries only in-frame clones and drops some. The sample consists of roughly 1 million clones, around 78% of them appearing once. In germline, CDR1 is SGHVS, CDR2 FQNEAQ. The CDR3 has 16 amino acids. V was cut by 4 bases and J by 5 bases, with 18 bases left in between. Recent acute infections and vaccinations were absent in the healthy HIV-negative adult donors. Notes on this clone: Its antigen is undetermined.

Sequenced: memory CD4+ T cells from PBMCs. Stated subset: CD45RA-negative fraction. The TCR comes from a man younger than 35 in good health. Some clones in this sample may be carry-over from other donors' samples. This rearrangement joins TRBV7-8 to TRBJ2-1; TRBD1 is a possible D gene (6 bases). In DNA, the CDR3 is TGTGCCAGCAGCTCCCGAAGGGGGAAGGATCACAATGAGCAGTTCTTC. This encodes CASSSRRGKDHNEQFF.